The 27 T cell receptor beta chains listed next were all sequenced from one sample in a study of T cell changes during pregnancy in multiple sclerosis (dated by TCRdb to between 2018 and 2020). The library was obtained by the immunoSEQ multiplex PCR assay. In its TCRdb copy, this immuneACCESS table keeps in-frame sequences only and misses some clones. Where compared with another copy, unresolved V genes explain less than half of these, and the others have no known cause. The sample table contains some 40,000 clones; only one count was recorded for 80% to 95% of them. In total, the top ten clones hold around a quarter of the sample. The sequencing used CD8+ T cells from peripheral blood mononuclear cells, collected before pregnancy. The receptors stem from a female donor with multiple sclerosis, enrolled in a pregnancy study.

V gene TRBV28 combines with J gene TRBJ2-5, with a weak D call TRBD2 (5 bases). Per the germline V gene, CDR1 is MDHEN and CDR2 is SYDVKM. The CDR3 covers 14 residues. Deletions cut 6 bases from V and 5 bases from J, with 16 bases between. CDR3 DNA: TGTGCCAGCAGCACCTTGGGGAGTGGCGAGACCCAGTACTTC. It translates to CASSTLGSGETQYF.

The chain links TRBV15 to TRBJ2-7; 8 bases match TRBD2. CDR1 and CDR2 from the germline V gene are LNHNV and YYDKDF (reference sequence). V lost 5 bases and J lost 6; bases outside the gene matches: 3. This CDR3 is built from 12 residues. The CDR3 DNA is TGTGCCACCAGCCCGGGAGGGGGCGAGCAGTACTTC. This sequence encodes CATSPGGGEQYF. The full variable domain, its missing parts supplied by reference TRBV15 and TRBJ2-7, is DAMVIQNPRYQVTQFGKPVTLSCSQTLNHNVMYWYQQKSSQAPKLLFHYYDKDFNNEADTPDNFQSRRPNTSFCFLDIRSPGLGDTAMYLCATSPGGGEQYFGPGTRLTVT.

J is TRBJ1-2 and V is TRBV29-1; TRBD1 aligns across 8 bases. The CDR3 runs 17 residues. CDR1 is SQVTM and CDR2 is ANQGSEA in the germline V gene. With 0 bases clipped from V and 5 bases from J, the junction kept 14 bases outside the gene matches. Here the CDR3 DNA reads TGCAGCGTTGAAGACGGCTTGAGACAGGGGATGAGGTATGGCTACACCTTC. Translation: CSVEDGLRQGMRYGYTF.

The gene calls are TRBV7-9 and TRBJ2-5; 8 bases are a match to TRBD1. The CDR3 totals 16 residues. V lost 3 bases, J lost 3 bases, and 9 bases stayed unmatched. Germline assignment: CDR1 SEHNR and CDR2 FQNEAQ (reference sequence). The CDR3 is CASSFSRTGWEETQYF. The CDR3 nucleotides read TGTGCCAGCAGCTTCTCTCGGACAGGGTGGGAAGAGACCCAGTACTTC.

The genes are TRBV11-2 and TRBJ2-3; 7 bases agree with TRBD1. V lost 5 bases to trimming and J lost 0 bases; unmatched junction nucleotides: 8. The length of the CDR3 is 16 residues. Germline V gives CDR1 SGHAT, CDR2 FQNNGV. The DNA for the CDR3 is TGTGCCAGCAGCCCTCGACAGGGACCTAGCACAGATACGCAGTATTTT. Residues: CASSPRQGPSTDTQYF.

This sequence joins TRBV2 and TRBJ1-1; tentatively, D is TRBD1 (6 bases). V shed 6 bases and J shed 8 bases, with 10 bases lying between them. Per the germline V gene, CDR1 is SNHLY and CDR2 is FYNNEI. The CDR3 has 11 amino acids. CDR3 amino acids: CASRGRGEAFF. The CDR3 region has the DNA TGTGCCAGCAGGGGTAGGGGGGAAGCTTTCTTT.

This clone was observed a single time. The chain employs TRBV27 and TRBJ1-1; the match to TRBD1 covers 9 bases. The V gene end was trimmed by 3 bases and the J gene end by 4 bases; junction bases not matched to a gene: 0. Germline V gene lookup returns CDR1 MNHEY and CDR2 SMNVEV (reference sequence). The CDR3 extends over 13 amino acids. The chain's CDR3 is CASSLDRGTEAFF. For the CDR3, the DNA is TGTGCCAGCAGTTTGGACAGGGGCACTGAAGCTTTCTTT.

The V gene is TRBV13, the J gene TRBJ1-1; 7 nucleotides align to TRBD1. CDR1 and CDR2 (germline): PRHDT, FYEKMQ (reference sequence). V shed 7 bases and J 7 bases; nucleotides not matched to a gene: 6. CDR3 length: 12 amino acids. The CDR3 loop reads CASTTGVGEAFF. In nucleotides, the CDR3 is TGTGCCAGCACAACAGGGGTGGGTGAAGCTTTCTTT. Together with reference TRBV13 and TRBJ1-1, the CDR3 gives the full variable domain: AAGVIQSPRHLIKEKRETATLKCYPIPRHDTVYWYQQGPGQDPQFLISFYEKMQSDKGSIPDRFSAQQFSDYHSELNMSSLELGDSALYFCASTTGVGEAFFGQGTRLTVV.

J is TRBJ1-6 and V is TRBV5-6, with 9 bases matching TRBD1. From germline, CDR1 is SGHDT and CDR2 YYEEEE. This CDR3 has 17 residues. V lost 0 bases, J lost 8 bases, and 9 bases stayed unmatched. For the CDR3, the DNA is TGTGCCAGCAGCTTGGCCCGGACAGGGGACGGGGATTCACCCCTCCACTTT. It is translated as CASSLARTGDGDSPLHF.

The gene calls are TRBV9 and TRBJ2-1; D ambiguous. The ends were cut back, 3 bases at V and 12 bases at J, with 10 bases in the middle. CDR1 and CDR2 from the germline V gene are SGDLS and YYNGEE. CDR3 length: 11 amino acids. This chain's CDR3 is CASSGSYGQFF. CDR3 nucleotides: TGTGCCAGCAGCGGTAGTTATGGGCAGTTCTTC. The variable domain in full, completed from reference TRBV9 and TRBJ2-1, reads DSGVTQTPKHLITATGQRVTLRCSPRSGDLSVYWYQQSLDQGLQFLIQYYNGEERAKGNILERFSAQQFPDLHSELNLSSLELGDSALYFCASSGSYGQFFGPGTRLTVL.

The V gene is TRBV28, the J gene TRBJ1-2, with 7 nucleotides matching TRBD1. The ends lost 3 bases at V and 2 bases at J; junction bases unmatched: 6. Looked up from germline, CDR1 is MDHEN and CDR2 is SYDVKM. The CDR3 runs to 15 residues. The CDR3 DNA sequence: TGTGCCAGCAGTTTGGCCGGGACAGCCAACTATGGCTACACCTTC. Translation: CASSLAGTANYGYTF.

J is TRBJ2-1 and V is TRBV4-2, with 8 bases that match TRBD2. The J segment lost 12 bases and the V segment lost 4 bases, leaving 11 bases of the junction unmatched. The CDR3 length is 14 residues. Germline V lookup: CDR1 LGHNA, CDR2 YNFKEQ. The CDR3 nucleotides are TGTGCCAGCAGCCCCAAGACTAGCGACTTCCCGCAGTTCTTC. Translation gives CASSPKTSDFPQFF.

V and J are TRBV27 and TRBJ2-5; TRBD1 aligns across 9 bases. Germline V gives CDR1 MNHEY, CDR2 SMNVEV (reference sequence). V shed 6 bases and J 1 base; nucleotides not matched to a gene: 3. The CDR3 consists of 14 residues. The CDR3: CASSTTGGQETQYF. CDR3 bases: TGTGCCAGCAGCACGACAGGGGGCCAAGAGACCCAGTACTTC.

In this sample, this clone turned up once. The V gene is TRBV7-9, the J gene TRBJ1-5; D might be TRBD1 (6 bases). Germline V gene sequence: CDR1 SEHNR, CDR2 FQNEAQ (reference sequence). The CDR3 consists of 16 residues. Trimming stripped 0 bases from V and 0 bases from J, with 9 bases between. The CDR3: CASSLAQGYSNQPQHF. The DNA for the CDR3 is TGTGCCAGCAGCTTAGCTCAGGGGTATAGCAATCAGCCCCAGCATTTT.

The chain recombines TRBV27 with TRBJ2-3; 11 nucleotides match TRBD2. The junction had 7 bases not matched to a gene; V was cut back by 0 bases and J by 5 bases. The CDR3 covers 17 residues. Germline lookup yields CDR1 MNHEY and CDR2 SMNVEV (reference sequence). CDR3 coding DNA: TGTGCCAGCAGTTTATCTTTCTCTAGCGGGGGGTTAGATACGCAGTATTTT. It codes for CASSLSFSSGGLDTQYF.

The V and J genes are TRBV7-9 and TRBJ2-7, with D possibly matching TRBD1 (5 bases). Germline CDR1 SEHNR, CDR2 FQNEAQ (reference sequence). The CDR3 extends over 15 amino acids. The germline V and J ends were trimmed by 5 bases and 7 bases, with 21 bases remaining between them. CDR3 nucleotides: TGTGCCAGCAGCCTGACCCCCGGACACCTTGATGAGCAGTACTTC. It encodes CASSLTPGHLDEQYF.

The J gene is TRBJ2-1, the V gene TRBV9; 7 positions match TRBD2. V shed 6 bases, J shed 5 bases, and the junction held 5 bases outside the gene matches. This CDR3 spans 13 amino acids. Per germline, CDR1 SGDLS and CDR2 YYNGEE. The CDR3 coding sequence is TGTGCCAGCAACGGGGGGAATAACAATGAGCAGTTCTTC. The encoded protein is CASNGGNNNEQFF.

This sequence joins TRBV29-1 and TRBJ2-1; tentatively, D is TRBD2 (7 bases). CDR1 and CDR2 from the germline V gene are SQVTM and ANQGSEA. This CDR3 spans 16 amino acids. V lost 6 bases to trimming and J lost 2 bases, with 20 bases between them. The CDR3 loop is CSVIRGAGEPYNEQFF. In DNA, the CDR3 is TGCAGCGTGATCCGGGGGGCAGGGGAGCCCTACAATGAGCAGTTCTTC.

CDR3 sequence reads: CASSVGGTPSYEQYF. The DNA of the CDR3 is TGTGCCAGCAGCGTAGGCGGTACCCCCTCCTACGAGCAGTACTTC. This chain connects TRBV9 to TRBJ2-7; D unresolved. The germline V gene has CDR1 SGDLS and CDR2 YYNGEE. The V gene lost 0 bases and the J gene lost 0 bases, with 10 bases spanning the gap. This CDR3 region has 15 residues. The entire variable domain, with the rest obtained from reference TRBV9 and TRBJ2-7, is as follows: DSGVTQTPKHLITATGQRVTLRCSPRSGDLSVYWYQQSLDQGLQFLIQYYNGEERAKGNILERFSAQQFPDLHSELNLSSLELGDSALYFCASSVGGTPSYEQYFGPGTRLTVT.

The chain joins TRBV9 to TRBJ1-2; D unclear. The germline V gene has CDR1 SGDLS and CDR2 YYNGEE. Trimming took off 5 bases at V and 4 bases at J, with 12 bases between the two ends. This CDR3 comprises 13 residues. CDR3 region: CASSPSGVYGYTF. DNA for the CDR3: TGTGCCAGCAGTCCTAGCGGAGTCTATGGCTACACCTTC. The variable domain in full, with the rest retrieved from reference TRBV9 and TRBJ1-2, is DSGVTQTPKHLITATGQRVTLRCSPRSGDLSVYWYQQSLDQGLQFLIQYYNGEERAKGNILERFSAQQFPDLHSELNLSSLELGDSALYFCASSPSGVYGYTFGSGTRLTVV.

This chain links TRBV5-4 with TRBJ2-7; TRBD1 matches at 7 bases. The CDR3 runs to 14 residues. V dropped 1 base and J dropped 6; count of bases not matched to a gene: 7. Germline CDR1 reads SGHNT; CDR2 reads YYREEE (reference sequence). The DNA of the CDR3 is TGTGCCAGCAGCTTGAGAGGGGGCCGCCGCGAGCAGTACTTC. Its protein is CASSLRGGRREQYF.

CDR3 nucleotide sequence: TGTGCCAGTCGACTAGCGGGAGTCCCTGACTTTGAGCAGTTCTTC. This encodes CASRLAGVPDFEQFF. This sequence joins TRBV2 and TRBJ2-1; 12 bases fit TRBD2. The germline V gene has CDR1 SNHLY and CDR2 FYNNEI. The V segment lost 9 bases and the J segment 9 bases; nucleotides outside the gene matches: 12. The CDR3 length is 15 residues. Together with reference TRBV2 and TRBJ2-1, the CDR3 gives the full variable domain: EPEVTQTPSHQVTQMGQEVILRCVPISNHLYFYWYRQILGQKVEFLVSFYNNEISEKSEIFDDQFSVERPDGSNFTLKIRSTKLEDSAMYFCASRLAGVPDFEQFFGPGTRLTVL.

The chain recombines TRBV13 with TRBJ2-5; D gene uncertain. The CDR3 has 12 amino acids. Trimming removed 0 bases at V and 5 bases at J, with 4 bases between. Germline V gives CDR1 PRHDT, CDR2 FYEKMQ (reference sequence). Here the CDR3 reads CASSLGRETQYF. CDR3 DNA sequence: TGTGCCAGCAGCTTAGGGAGGGAGACCCAGTACTTC.

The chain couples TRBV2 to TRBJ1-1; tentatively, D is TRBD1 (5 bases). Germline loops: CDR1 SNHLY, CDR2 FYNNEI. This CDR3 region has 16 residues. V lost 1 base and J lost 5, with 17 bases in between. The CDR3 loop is CASSEDHRPSETEAFF. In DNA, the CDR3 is TGTGCCAGCAGTGAAGATCACAGGCCTTCGGAGACTGAAGCTTTCTTT.

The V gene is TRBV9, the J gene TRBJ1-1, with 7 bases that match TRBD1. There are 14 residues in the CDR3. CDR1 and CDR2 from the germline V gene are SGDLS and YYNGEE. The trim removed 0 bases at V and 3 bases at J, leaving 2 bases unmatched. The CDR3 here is CASSVVGTDTEAFF. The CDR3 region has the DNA TGTGCCAGCAGCGTAGTAGGGACAGACACTGAAGCTTTCTTT.

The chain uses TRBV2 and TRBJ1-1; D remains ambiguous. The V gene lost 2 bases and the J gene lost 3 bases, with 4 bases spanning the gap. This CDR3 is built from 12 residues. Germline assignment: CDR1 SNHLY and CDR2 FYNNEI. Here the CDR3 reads CASSERYTEAFF. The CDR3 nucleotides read TGTGCCAGCAGTGAACGTTACACTGAAGCTTTCTTT.

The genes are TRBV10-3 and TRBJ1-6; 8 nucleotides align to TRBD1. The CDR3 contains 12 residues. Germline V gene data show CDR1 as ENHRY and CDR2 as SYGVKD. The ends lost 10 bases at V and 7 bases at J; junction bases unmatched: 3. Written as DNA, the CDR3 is TGTGCCACTGGACAGGGCAATTCACCCCTCCACTTT. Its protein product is CATGQGNSPLHF.